Presented here are 12 T cell receptor beta chains from one specimen sequenced in a study of cytomegalovirus exposure and HLA in healthy donors. PCR was performed using 60 Vbeta and 13 Jbeta primers. Sequencing was performed with immunoSEQ multiplex PCR; in TCRdb, only in-frame clones are kept and a portion is missing. The table records about 120,000 clones, about 76% of them present only once. The sample was PBMCs. These receptor sequences come from a man aged 25-45 years in good health and CMV-seropositive.

The chain links TRBV7-2 to TRBJ1-2; D is ambiguous. Germline V lookup: CDR1 SGHTA, CDR2 FQGNSA. Between the trimmed V and J ends, which lost 4 bases and 8 bases, there was a span of 17 bases. The CDR3 is 14 amino acids. CDR3: CASSSEWLFRGYTF. The CDR3, as DNA: TGTGCCAGCAGCTCTGAGTGGTTGTTCCGGGGCTACACCTTC.

The chain links TRBV15 to TRBJ1-2, with D perhaps matching TRBD1 (5 bases). The germline V and J ends were trimmed by 5 bases and 5 bases, with 12 bases remaining between them. The CDR3 spans 13 residues. Germline CDR1 LNHNV, CDR2 YYDKDF (reference sequence). CDR3 sequence: CATSAGVGYGYTF. Written as DNA, the CDR3 is TGTGCCACCAGCGCGGGGGTAGGGTATGGCTACACCTTC.

The chain employs TRBV6-1 and TRBJ2-7; TRBD1 is a possible D gene (5 bases). V lost 2 bases, J lost 2 bases, and 13 bases lay in between. CDR3 length: 15 amino acids. CDR1 MNHNS and CDR2 SASEGT come from the germline V gene. CDR3 sequence: CASSERRGSPYEQYF. DNA for the CDR3: TGTGCCAGCAGTGAACGTAGGGGTTCCCCCTACGAGCAGTACTTC.

The chain carries TRBV2 and TRBJ2-5; no definite D call. The CDR3 has 11 residues. The germline V gene encodes CDR1 SNHLY and CDR2 FYNNEI. Between the trimmed V and J ends, which lost 2 bases and 6 bases, there was a span of 4 bases. CDR3 amino acids: CASSEFKTQYF. In DNA, the CDR3 is TGTGCCAGCAGTGAATTCAAGACCCAGTACTTC.

The table lists this clone with a count of one. The CDR3: CASSENLAGENEQFF. In nucleotides, the CDR3 is TGTGCCAGCAGTGAAAACCTAGCGGGGGAAAATGAGCAGTTCTTC. V gene TRBV2 combines with J gene TRBJ2-1; 10 bases align to TRBD2. Germline V gene data show CDR1 as SNHLY and CDR2 as FYNNEI. Unmatched junction bases numbered 5, after V lost 2 bases and J lost 7 bases. The CDR3 consists of 15 residues. Using reference TRBV2 and TRBJ2-1 for the parts outside the CDR3, the full variable domain is EPEVTQTPSHQVTQMGQEVILRCVPISNHLYFYWYRQILGQKVEFLVSFYNNEISEKSEIFDDQFSVERPDGSNFTLKIRSTKLEDSAMYFCASSENLAGENEQFFGPGTRLTVL.

This sequence joins TRBV5-4 and TRBJ1-2; no clear D. CDR3 length: 16 amino acids. With 4 bases removed from V and 2 bases from J, the gap between germline ends came to 18 bases. Germline V gives CDR1 SGHNT, CDR2 YYREEE (reference sequence). CDR3 in amino acids: CASSTIPHSPNYGYTF. DNA of the CDR3: TGTGCCAGCAGCACAATACCCCACAGCCCCAACTATGGCTACACCTTC.

The V and J genes are TRBV27 and TRBJ2-1, with 8 bases identical to TRBD2. Per germline, CDR1 MNHEY and CDR2 SMNVEV (reference sequence). V was pared by 2 bases and J by 6 bases, with 9 bases of the junction left unmatched. The length of the CDR3 is 16 residues. CDR3 in DNA: TGTGCCAGCAGTTTAGCGGGGACTAGGGGTCGCAATGAGCAGTTCTTC. Its protein is CASSLAGTRGRNEQFF.

The chain couples TRBV5-1 to TRBJ2-3; D not certain. Trimming took off 6 bases at V and 3 bases at J, with 8 bases between the two ends. The germline V gene encodes CDR1 SGHRS and CDR2 YFSETQ. This CDR3 is 12 amino acids long. CDR3: CASTSETDTQYF. As DNA, the CDR3 is TGCGCCAGCACTTCCGAGACAGATACGCAGTATTTT.

The rearrangement joins TRBV25-1 to TRBJ2-5; maybe TRBD1 (6 bases). The DNA end is more similar to TRBJ2-7, so the J call may be wrong. Germline lookup yields CDR1 MGHDK and CDR2 SYGVNS. There are 14 residues in the CDR3. The CDR3 sequence is CASSVGAYSYEQYF. The CDR3 DNA follows: TGTGCCAGCAGTGTGGGGGCTTACTCCTACGAGCAGTACTTC.

CDR3 region: CASSPSVGGYNEQFF. The CDR3 DNA reads as TGTGCCAGCAGCCCCTCGGTCGGGGGTTACAATGAGCAGTTCTTC. The chain is built from TRBV27 and TRBJ2-1; a possible D gene is TRBD2 (6 bases). Germline CDR1 reads MNHEY; CDR2 reads SMNVEV (reference sequence). V was trimmed by 6 bases and J by 4 bases, leaving 16 bases between them. The CDR3 contains 15 residues.

This clone was seen a handful of times. The chain combines TRBV6-6 with TRBJ1-5; 7 nucleotides line up with TRBD1. CDR3 length equals 16 residues. Germline V gene sequence: CDR1 MNHNY, CDR2 SVGAGI (reference sequence). The V segment lost 0 bases and the J segment 1 base; nucleotides outside the gene matches: 3. CDR3 amino acids: CASSYSPGGSNQPQHF. CDR3 bases: TGTGCCAGCAGTTACTCCCCAGGGGGAAGCAATCAGCCCCAGCATTTT.

DNA of the CDR3: TGTGCCAGTAGTAGGACTAGCGGGGGGCTTTACAATGAGCAGTTCTTC. Translating it yields CASSRTSGGLYNEQFF. The chain employs TRBV19 and TRBJ2-1; the match to TRBD2 covers 14 bases. Germline V gene lookup returns CDR1 LNHDA and CDR2 SQIVND (reference sequence). The CDR3 is made up of 16 amino acids. V gave up 4 bases and J gave up 4 bases; unmatched junction bases: 3.